Each of the 18 T cell receptor beta chains below was sequenced from the same sample in a study of cytomegalovirus exposure and HLA in healthy donors. This table comes from immunoSEQ multiplex PCR, and its TCRdb copy is limited to in-frame clones, with some not included. The top ten hold over 1.3% of the sample, which has over 85,000 clones, approximately 88% seen once. Material for sequencing was PBMCs. Every receptor here comes from a woman under 40 in good health and CMV-seropositive.

The genes are TRBV5-1 and TRBJ1-1; possibly TRBD1 for D (6 bases). V lost 1 base, J lost 12 bases, and 10 bases lay in between. The CDR3 covers 11 residues. From germline, CDR1 is SGHRS and CDR2 YFSETQ. The CDR3 region has the DNA TGCGCCAGCAGCTTGACAGGGAGAACTTTCTTT. It yields the protein CASSLTGRTFF.

This clone was detected a few times. The sample carries other DNA sequences with the same CDR3. V gene TRBV2 combines with J gene TRBJ1-1, with D tentatively TRBD1 (6 bases). Trimming shortened V by 4 bases and J by 1 base, and 7 bases separated the two germline ends. This CDR3 has 13 amino acids. From germline, CDR1 is SNHLY and CDR2 FYNNEI. CDR3 protein: CASSGRGNTEAFF. Here the CDR3 DNA reads TGTGCCAGCAGTGGCAGGGGGAACACTGAAGCTTTCTTT.

V and J are TRBV18 and TRBJ1-2; TRBD1 might be the D (5 bases). CDR1 is KGHSH and CDR2 is LQKENI in the germline V gene. Trimming removed 3 bases from V and 13 bases from J, with 18 bases in between. The CDR3 totals 13 residues. The CDR3 DNA is TGTGCCAGCTCACCGCCGACTCTGACAGACGTCACCTTC. Its protein product is CASSPPTLTDVTF.

V is TRBV7-9 and J is TRBJ2-1, with 8 bases identical to TRBD2. The CDR3 runs to 16 residues. The germline V gene has CDR1 SEHNR and CDR2 FQNEAQ (reference sequence). After removal of 5 bases from V and 0 bases from J, the junction contained 6 bases not matched to a gene. The CDR3 DNA reads TGTGCCAGCAGCCCTGAGAGCGGGAGCTCCTACAATGAGCAGTTCTTC. Its translation: CASSPESGSSYNEQFF.

This chain joins TRBV7-2 and TRBJ1-5, with D unclear. CDR1 and CDR2 from the germline V gene are SGHTA and FQGNSA. V was shortened by 5 bases and J by 7 bases, with 12 bases between the two germline ends. The CDR3 has 13 residues. This CDR3 is CASSPGAAQPQHF. CDR3 DNA: TGTGCCAGCAGCCCCGGTGCCGCCCAGCCCCAGCATTTT.

The chain links TRBV5-4 to TRBJ2-3; TRBD2 aligns across 11 bases. Germline loops: CDR1 SGHNT, CDR2 YYREEE (reference sequence). CDR3 length: 16 amino acids. V gave up 4 bases and J gave up 3 bases; unmatched junction bases: 7. Written as DNA, the CDR3 is TGTGCCAGCAGCGCGGGGGGACTAGCGGTTACAGATACGCAGTATTTT. Translation gives CASSAGGLAVTDTQYF.

The chain carries TRBV29-1 and TRBJ2-1; no clear D. The germline V gene has CDR1 SQVTM and CDR2 ANQGSEA. This CDR3 is 13 amino acids long. The ends were cut back, 2 bases at V and 3 bases at J, with 8 bases in the middle. The CDR3: CSVELIVYNEQFF. The CDR3 DNA is TGCAGCGTTGAATTGATAGTCTACAATGAGCAGTTCTTC.

The rearrangement links TRBV6-5 to TRBJ2-1; 16 bases match TRBD2. J lost 13 bases, V lost 6 bases, and 6 bases had no gene match. CDR1 MNHEY and CDR2 SVGAGI come from the germline V gene. The CDR3 extends over 14 amino acids. CDR3 loop: CASRPGLAGGRQFF. CDR3 sequence (DNA): TGTGCCAGCAGGCCGGGACTAGCGGGAGGGCGTCAGTTCTTC.

This rearrangement joins TRBV6-5 to TRBJ2-7; the match to TRBD1 covers 8 bases. This CDR3 spans 15 amino acids. V shed 2 bases and J 4 bases; nucleotides not matched to a gene: 7. The germline V gene has CDR1 MNHEY and CDR2 SVGAGI. CDR3 sequence reads: CASSYKGQAIYEQYF. The DNA of the CDR3 is TGTGCCAGCAGTTACAAGGGACAGGCGATATACGAGCAGTACTTC.

In this sample, this clone turned up once. This rearrangement joins TRBV7-2 to TRBJ2-7, with TRBD2 matching 9 bases. V trimming: 3 bases; J trimming: 2 bases; junction bases outside the gene matches: 5. CDR3 size: 15 residues. Per the germline V gene, CDR1 is SGHTA and CDR2 is FQGNSA. The CDR3: CASSLERGDPYEQYF. The CDR3 nucleotides read TGTGCCAGCAGCTTGGAGCGGGGGGACCCCTACGAGCAGTACTTC. Variable domain in full (rest from reference TRBV7-2 and TRBJ2-7): GAGVSQSPSNKVTEKGKDVELRCDPISGHTALYWYRQSLGQGLEFLIYFQGNSAPDKSGLPSDRFSAERTGGSVSTLTIQRTQQEDSAVYLCASSLERGDPYEQYFGPGTRLTVT.

This clone was observed a few times. This sequence joins TRBV29-1 and TRBJ1-2, with a weak D call TRBD1 (6 bases). With 7 bases removed from V and 4 bases from J, the gap between germline ends came to 16 bases. The CDR3 loop spans 13 amino acids. Per germline, CDR1 SQVTM and CDR2 ANQGSEA. The CDR3 reads CSAGQSLSYGYTF. As DNA, the CDR3 is TGCAGCGCCGGACAGAGTCTGAGCTATGGCTACACCTTC.

This clone was found a few times. This sequence joins TRBV15 and TRBJ1-2; possibly TRBD1 for D (5 bases). CDR1 is LNHNV, CDR2 YYDKDF, per germline (reference sequence). The CDR3 has 15 residues. Trimming took 5 bases from V and 2 from J, leaving 15 bases between them. The CDR3 DNA sequence: TGTGCCACCAGCGGAGGGAGGGGAGGGAACTATGGCTACACCTTC. Protein: CATSGGRGGNYGYTF.

The rearrangement links TRBV5-1 to TRBJ2-1; maybe TRBD2 (5 bases). CDR3 length: 14 amino acids. Germline-derived CDR1 and CDR2 are SGHRS and YFSETQ. Trimming stripped 3 bases from V and 2 bases from J, with 9 bases between. The CDR3 DNA reads as TGCGCCAGCAGCTCTGGACTTCCCTACAATGAGCAGTTCTTC. Translating gives CASSSGLPYNEQFF.

This sequence joins TRBV6-1 and TRBJ2-5, with 7 bases lining up with TRBD1. Germline values: CDR1 MNHNS, CDR2 SASEGT. Trimming removed 2 bases from V and 1 base from J; junction bases left unmatched: 1. The CDR3 length is 14 residues. The CDR3 is CASSEWTGQETQYF. CDR3 in DNA: TGTGCCAGCAGTGAATGGACAGGCCAAGAGACCCAGTACTTC.

The rearrangement joins TRBV29-1 to TRBJ1-1; weak D call: TRBD1 (6 bases). Germline V lookup: CDR1 SQVTM, CDR2 ANQGSEA. Trimming removed 1 base at V and 2 bases at J, with 8 bases between. The CDR3 runs to 13 residues. CDR3: CSVEGGGNTEAFF. CDR3 DNA sequence: TGCAGCGTTGAAGGGGGGGGCAACACTGAAGCTTTCTTT.

The chain employs TRBV4-3 and TRBJ1-5; D may be TRBD1 (5 bases). Germline V gene data show CDR1 as LGHNA and CDR2 as YSLEER. The V gene lost 1 base and the J gene lost 6 bases, with 13 bases spanning the gap. This CDR3 contains 15 residues. The chain's CDR3 is CASSQGSGLAQPQHF. The CDR3 coding sequence is TGCGCCAGCAGCCAAGGGTCAGGGCTGGCTCAGCCCCAGCATTTT.

V gene TRBV7-3 combines with J gene TRBJ1-2; D not certain. This CDR3 is 17 amino acids long. The V and J ends lost 2 bases and 3 bases respectively, with 19 bases between them. Germline CDR1 and CDR2: SGHTA and FQGTGA. The CDR3 loop is CASSLPGFKWADYGYTF. The CDR3 DNA follows: TGTGCCAGCAGCTTACCTGGTTTTAAGTGGGCTGACTATGGCTACACCTTC.

The V gene is TRBV9, the J gene TRBJ2-7; TRBD2 agrees at 11 bases. The CDR3 consists of 14 residues. Trimming took 3 bases from V and 6 from J; bases not matched to a gene: 5. The V gene's germline CDR1 is SGDLS and CDR2 YYNGEE. The CDR3 DNA sequence: TGTGCCAGCAGCGGGACAGGGACTAGCGGCGAGCAGTACTTC. Translation: CASSGTGTSGEQYF.